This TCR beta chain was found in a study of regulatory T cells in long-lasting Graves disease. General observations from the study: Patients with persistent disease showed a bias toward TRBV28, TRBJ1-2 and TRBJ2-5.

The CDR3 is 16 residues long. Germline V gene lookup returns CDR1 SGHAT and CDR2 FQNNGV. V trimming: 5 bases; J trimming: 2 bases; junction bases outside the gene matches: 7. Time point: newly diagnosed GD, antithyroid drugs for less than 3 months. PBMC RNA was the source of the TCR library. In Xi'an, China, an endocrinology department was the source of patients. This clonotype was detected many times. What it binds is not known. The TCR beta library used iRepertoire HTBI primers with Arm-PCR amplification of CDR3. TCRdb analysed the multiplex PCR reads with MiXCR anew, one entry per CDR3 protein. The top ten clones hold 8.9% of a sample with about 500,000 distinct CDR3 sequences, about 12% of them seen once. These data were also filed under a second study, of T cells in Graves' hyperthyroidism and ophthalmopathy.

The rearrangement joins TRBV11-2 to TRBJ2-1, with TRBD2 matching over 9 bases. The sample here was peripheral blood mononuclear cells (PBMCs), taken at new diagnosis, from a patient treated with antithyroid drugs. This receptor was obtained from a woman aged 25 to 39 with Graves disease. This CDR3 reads CASSRSSGTPYNEQFF. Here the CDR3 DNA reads TGTGCCAGCAGCCGCTCTAGCGGGACCCCCTACAATGAGCAGTTCTTC.